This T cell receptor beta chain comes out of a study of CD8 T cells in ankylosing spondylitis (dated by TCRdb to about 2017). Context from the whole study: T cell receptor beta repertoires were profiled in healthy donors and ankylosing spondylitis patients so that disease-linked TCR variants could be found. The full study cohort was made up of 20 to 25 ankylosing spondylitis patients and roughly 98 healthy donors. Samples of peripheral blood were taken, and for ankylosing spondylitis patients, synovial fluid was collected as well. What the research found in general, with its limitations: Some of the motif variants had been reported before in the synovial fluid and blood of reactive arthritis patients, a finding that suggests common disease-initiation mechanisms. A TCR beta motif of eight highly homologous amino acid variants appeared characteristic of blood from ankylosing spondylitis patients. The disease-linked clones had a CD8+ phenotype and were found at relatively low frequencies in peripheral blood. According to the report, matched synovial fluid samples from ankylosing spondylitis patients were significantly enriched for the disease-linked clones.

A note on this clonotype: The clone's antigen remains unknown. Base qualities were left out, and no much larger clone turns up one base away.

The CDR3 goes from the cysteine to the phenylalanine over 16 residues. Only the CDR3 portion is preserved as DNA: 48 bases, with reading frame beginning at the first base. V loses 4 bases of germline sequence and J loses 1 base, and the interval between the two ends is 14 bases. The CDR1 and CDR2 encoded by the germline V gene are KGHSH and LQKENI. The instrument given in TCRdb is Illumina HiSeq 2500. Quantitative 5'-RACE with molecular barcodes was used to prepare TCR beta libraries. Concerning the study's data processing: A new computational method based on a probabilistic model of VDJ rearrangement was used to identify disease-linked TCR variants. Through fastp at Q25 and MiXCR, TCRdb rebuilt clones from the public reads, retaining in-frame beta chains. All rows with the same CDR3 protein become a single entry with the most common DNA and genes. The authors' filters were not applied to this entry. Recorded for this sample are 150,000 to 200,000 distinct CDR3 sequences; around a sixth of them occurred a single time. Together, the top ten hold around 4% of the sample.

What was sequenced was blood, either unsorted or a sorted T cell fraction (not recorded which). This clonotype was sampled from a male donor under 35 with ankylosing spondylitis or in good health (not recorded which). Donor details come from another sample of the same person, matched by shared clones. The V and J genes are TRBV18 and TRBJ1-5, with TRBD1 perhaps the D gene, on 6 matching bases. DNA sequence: TGTGCCAGCTCACTTGGGACAACGGGGAGCAATCAGCCCCAGCATTTT. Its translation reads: CASSLGTTGSNQPQHF.